This T cell receptor beta chain is drawn from a study of T cells after yellow fever vaccination. Across the study: Those fractions that held only low numbers of cells were prepared using the SMART-Seq v4 Ultra Low Input RNA kit. Whole-study findings and limits: It was a small share of clonotypes that appeared in both CD4 and CD8 compartments. Peaking on day 5 versus 15, the secondary response was faster but weaker. High-abundance clonotypes from the bulk population could contaminate FACS-sorted repertoires.

The CDR3 has 15 amino acids. In germline, CDR1 is SGHTA, CDR2 FQGTGA. Trimming removed 4 bases from V and 1 base from J; junction bases left unmatched: 6. Note on this clonotype: Its antigen is undetermined.

Via MiXCR, TCRdb re-called the 5' RACE reads, giving one row per CDR3 protein. The sample has some 560,000 distinct CDR3 sequences, about 15% seen once. The chain uses TRBV7-3 and TRBJ2-5, with 7 positions matching TRBD2. The source is a man younger than 30 who received the YFV17D yellow fever vaccine. The sample was PBMCs, taken 5 days after the first yellow fever vaccination. CDR3 residues: CASSYQGLLQETQYF. The CDR3 region has the DNA TGTGCCAGCAGCTATCAGGGACTACTCCAAGAGACCCAGTACTTC.